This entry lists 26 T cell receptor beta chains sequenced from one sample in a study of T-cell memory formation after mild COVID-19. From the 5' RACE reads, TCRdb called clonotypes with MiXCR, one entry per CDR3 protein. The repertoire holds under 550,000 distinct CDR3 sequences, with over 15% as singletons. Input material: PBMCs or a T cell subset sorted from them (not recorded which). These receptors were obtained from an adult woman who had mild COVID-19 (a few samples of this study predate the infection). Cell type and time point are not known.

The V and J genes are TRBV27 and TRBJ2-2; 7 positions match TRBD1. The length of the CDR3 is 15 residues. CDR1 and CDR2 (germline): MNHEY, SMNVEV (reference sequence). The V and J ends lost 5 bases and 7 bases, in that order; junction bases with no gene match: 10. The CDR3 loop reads CASSRRGGKVGELFF. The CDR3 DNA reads TGTGCCAGCAGTCGAAGAGGGGGCAAAGTCGGGGAGCTGTTTTTT.

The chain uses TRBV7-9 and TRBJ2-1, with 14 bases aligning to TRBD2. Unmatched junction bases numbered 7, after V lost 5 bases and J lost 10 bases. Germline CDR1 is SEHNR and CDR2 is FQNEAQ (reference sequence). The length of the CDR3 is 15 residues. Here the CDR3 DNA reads TGTGCCAGCAGCCACCGACTAGCGGGAGGGACAGAGCAGTTCTTC. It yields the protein CASSHRLAGGTEQFF.

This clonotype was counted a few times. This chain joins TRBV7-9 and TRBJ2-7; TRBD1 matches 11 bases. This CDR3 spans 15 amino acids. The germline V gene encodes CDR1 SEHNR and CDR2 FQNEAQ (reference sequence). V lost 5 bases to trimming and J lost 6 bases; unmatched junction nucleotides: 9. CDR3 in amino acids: CASSPRTGGYVEQYF. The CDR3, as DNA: TGTGCCAGCAGCCCAAGGACAGGGGGCTACGTCGAGCAGTACTTC.

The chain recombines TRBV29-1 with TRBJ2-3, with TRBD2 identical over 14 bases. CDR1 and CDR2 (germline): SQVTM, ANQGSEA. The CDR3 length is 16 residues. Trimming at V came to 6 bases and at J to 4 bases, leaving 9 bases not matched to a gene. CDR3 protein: CSVDGLAGGEADTQYF. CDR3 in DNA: TGCAGCGTAGATGGACTAGCGGGAGGAGAGGCAGATACGCAGTATTTT.

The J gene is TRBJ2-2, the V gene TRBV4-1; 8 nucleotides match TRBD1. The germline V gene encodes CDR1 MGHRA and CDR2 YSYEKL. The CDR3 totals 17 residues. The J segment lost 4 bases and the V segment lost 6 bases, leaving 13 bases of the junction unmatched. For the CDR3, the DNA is TGCGCCAGCAGTCGTACCCCGGGACAGGCCAGCACCGGGGAGCTGTTTTTT. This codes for CASSRTPGQASTGELFF.

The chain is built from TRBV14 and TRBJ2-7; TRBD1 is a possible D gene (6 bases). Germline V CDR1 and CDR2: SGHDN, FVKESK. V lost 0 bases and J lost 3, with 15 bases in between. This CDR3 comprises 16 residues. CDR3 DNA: TGTGCCAGCAGCCAAGATTTTGGACAGTTTTACTACGAGCAGTACTTC. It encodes CASSQDFGQFYYEQYF.

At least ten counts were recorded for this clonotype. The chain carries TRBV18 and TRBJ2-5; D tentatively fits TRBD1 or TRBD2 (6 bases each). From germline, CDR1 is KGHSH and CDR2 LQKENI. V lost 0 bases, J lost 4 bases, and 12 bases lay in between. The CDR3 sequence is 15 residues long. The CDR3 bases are TGTGCCAGCTCACCACCGCGGAAGGGGGGAGAGACCCAGTACTTC. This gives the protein CASSPPRKGGETQYF. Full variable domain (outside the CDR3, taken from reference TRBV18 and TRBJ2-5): NAGVMQNPRHLVRRRGQEARLRCSPMKGHSHVYWYRQLPEEGLKFMVYLQKENIIDESGMPKERFSAEFPKEGPSILRIQQVVRGDSAAYFCASSPPRKGGETQYFGPGTRLLVL.

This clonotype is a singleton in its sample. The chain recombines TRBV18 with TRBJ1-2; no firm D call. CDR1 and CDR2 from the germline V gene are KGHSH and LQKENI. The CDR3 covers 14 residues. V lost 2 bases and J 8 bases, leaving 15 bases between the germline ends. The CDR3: CASSPEGVRSGYTF. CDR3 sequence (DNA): TGTGCCAGCTCACCAGAAGGAGTTCGTAGCGGCTACACCTTC.

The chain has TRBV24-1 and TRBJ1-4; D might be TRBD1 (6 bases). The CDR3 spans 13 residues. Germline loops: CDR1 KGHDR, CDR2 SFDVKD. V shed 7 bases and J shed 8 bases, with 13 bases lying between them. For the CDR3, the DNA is TGTGCCACCAGCGAAACAGGGAAGGAAAAACTGTTTTTT. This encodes CATSETGKEKLFF.

The CDR3 bases are TGTGCCAGTAGTATCGGGACAGGGTATGGCTACACCTTC. This translates into CASSIGTGYGYTF. The chain has TRBV19 and TRBJ1-2; TRBD1 agrees at 9 bases. The J segment lost 5 bases and the V segment lost 3 bases, leaving 1 base of the junction unmatched. The CDR3 length is 13 residues. Looked up from germline, CDR1 is LNHDA and CDR2 is SQIVND (reference sequence). The whole variable domain, remainder taken from reference TRBV19 and TRBJ1-2, is DGGITQSPKYLFRKEGQNVTLSCEQNLNHDAMYWYRQDPGQGLRLIYYSQIVNDFQKGDIAEGYSVSREKKESFPLTVTSAQKNPTAFYLCASSIGTGYGYTFGSGTRLTVV.

CDR3 in DNA: TGCAGTGCTAGACTAGGTGGTTCTGGAAACACCATATATTTT. Translation gives CSARLGGSGNTIYF. The chain recombines TRBV20-1 with TRBJ1-3; no definite D call. CDR3 length: 14 residues. Trimming removed 2 bases from V and 1 base from J, with 9 bases in between. Germline V CDR1 and CDR2: DFQATT, SNEGSKA (reference sequence).

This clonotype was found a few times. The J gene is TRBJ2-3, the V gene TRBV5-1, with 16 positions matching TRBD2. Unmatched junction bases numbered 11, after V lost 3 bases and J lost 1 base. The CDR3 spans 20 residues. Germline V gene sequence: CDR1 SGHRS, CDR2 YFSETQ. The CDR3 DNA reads TGCGCCAGCAGCTCGGGACTAGCGGGAGGGCCTACGGCAGGCACAGATACGCAGTATTTT. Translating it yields CASSSGLAGGPTAGTDTQYF.

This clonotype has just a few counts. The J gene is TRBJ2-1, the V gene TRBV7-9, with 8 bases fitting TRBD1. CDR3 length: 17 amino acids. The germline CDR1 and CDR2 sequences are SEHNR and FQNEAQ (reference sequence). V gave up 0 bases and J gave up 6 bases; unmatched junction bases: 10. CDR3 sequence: CASSLALYRTGPNEQFF. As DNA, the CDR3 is TGTGCCAGCAGCTTAGCGCTTTACCGGACAGGGCCCAATGAGCAGTTCTTC.

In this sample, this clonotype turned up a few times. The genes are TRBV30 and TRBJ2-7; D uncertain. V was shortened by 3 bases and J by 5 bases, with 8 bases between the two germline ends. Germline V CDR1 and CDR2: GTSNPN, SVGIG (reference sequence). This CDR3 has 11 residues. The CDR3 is CAWSNGHEQYF. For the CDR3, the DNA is TGTGCCTGGAGCAACGGCCACGAGCAGTACTTC.

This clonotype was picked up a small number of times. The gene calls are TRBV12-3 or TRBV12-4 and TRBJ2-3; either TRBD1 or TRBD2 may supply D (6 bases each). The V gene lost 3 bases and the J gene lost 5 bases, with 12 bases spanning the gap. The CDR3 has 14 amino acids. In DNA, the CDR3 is TGTGCCAGCAGTTTTCGGGGGCGCGAAGATACGCAGTATTTT. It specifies CASSFRGREDTQYF.

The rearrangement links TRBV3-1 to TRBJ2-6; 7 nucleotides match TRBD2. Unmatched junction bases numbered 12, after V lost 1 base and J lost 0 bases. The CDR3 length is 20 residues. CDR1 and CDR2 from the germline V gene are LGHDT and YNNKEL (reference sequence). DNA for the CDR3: TGTGCCAGCAGCCAAGTGAACTCGCTAGCGGTCTTCTCTGGGGCCAACGTCCTGACTTTC. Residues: CASSQVNSLAVFSGANVLTF. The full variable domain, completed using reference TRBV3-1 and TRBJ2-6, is DTAVSQTPKYLVTQMGNDKSIKCEQNLGHDTMYWYKQDSKKFLKIMFSYNNKELIINETVPNRFSPKSPDKAHLNLHINSLELGDSAVYFCASSQVNSLAVFSGANVLTFGAGSRLTVL.

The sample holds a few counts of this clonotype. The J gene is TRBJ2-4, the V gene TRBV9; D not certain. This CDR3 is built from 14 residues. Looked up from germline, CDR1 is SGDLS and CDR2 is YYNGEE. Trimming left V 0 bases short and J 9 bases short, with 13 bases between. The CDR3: CASSVDGSIGIQYF. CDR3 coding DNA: TGTGCCAGCAGCGTAGATGGTAGTATCGGCATTCAGTACTTC.

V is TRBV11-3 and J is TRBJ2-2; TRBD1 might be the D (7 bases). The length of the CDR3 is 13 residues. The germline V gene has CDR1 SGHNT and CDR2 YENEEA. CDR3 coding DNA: TGTGCTTCGGAGGGGGCTATCACCGGGGAGCTGTTTTTT. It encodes CASEGAITGELFF. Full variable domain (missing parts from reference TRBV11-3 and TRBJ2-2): EAGVVQSPRYKIIEKKQPVAFWCNPISGHNTLYWYLQNLGQGPELLIRYENEEAVDDSQLPKDRFSAERLKGVDSTLKIQPAELGDSAVYLCASEGAITGELFFGEGSRLTVL.

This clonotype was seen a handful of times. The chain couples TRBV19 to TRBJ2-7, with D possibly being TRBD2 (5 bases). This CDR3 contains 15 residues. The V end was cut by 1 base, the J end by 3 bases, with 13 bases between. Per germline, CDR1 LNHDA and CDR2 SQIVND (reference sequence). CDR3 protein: CASSIGAGPGYEQYF. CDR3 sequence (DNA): TGTGCCAGTAGTATAGGTGCGGGCCCTGGCTACGAGCAGTACTTC. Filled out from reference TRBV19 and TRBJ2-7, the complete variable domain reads DGGITQSPKYLFRKEGQNVTLSCEQNLNHDAMYWYRQDPGQGLRLIYYSQIVNDFQKGDIAEGYSVSREKKESFPLTVTSAQKNPTAFYLCASSIGAGPGYEQYFGPGTRLTVT.

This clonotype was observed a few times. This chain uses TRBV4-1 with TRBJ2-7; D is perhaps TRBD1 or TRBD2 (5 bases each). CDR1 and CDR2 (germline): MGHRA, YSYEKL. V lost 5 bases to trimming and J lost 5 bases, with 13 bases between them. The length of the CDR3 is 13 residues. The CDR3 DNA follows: TGCGCCAGCAGCTTACGGGGCCTGAACGAGCAGTACTTC. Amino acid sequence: CASSLRGLNEQYF.

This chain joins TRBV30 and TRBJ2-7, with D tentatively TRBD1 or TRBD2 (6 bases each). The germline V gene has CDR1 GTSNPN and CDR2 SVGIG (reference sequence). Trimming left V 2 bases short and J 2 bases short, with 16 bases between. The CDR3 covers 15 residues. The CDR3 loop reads CAWSRGLQGTYEQYF. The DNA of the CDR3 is TGTGCCTGGAGTCGGGGGCTCCAGGGAACCTACGAGCAGTACTTC.

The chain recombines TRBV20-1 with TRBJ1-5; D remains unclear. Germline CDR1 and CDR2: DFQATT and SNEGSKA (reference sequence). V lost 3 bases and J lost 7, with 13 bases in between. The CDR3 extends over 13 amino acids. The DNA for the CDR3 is TGCAGTGCTAGTCGGCCTTCCAGCCAGCCCCAGCATTTT. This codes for CSASRPSSQPQHF.

The CDR3 nucleotides are TGCGCCAGCAGCTTGGGTAGCGGGAGGATAACCTACAATGAGCAGTTCTTC. Residues: CASSLGSGRITYNEQFF. The chain recombines TRBV5-1 with TRBJ2-1; 10 positions match TRBD2. Trimming cost V 0 bases and J 2 bases; bases outside gene matches: 5. From germline, CDR1 is SGHRS and CDR2 YFSETQ. The CDR3 contains 17 residues.

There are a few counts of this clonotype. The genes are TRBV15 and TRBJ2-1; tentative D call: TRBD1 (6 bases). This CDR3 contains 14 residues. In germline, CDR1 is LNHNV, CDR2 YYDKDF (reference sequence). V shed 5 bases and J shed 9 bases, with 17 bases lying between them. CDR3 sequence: CATSYASKGVEQFF. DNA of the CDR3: TGTGCCACCAGCTATGCAAGTAAGGGGGTTGAGCAGTTCTTC.

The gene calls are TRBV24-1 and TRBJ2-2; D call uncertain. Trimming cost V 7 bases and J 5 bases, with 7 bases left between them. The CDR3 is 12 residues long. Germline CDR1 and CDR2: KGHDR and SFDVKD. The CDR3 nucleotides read TGTGCCACCAGCGAAAGGACCGGGGAGCTGTTTTTT. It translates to CATSERTGELFF.

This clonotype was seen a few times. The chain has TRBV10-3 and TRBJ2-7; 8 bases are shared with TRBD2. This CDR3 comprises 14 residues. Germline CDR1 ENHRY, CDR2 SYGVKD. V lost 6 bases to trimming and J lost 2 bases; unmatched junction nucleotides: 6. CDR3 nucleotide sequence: TGTGCCATCAGGATTAGCGGGGCGCCCTACGAGCAGTACTTC. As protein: CAIRISGAPYEQYF.